Described below is a single T cell receptor beta chain sequence and its context. Its antigen is currently unknown. It may be a read error: a sequence one base away is much more abundant. Extraction of total RNA produced a minimum of 5 micrograms from each sample. CDR1 is SGHTA and CDR2 is FQGTGA in the germline V gene. The CDR3 consists of 12 residues. Together with a sample-barcoded 5' primer, a J-beta primer mix was included in a second PCR lasting roughly 6 to 12 cycles. Via MiXCR, TCRdb re-called the 5' RACE reads, giving one row per CDR3 protein. The sample includes fewer than 1,200,000 distinct CDR3 sequences, almost 25% seen only once; the top ten take 0.65% to 0.75%. This sample was taken from a study of blood T cells in healthy people across ages. General observations from the study: Using unsorted PBMCs precluded a conclusive naive versus antigen-experienced comparison.

This sample also appeared in a second study, on T cells of mothers and their children.

This clonotype was sampled from a girl between 2 and 10 years old in good health. Sequencing used blood. This chain connects TRBV7-3 to TRBJ2-7; no definite D call. The J call may not be correct, given that the DNA end is closer to TRBJ2-1. The CDR3 protein is CASSLMGIEQFF. CDR3 DNA: TGTGCCAGCAGCTTAATGGGGATTGAGCAGTTCTTC.